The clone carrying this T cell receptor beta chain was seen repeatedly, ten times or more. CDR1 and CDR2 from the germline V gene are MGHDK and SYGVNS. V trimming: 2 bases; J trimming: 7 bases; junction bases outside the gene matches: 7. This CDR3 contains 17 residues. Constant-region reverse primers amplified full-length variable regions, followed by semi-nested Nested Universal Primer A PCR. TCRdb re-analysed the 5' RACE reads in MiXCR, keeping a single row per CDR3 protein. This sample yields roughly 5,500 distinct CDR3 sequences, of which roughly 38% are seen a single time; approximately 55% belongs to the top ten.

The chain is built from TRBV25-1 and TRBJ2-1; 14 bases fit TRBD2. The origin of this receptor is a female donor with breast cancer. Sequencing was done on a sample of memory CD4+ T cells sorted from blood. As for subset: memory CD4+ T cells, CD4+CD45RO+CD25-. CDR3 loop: CASSEQGLAGGYNEQFF. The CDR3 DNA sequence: TGTGCCAGCAGTGAACAAGGACTAGCGGGAGGATATAATGAGCAGTTCTTC.